Reported below is one TCR beta chain. Its cognate antigen has yet to be identified. No much larger clone exists at a distance of one base, and base qualities are not known. TCRbeta CDR3 regions were amplified from genomic DNA by means of the immunoSEQ Assay, a bias-controlled multiplex PCR. The study's own analysis went as follows. The number of nucleated cells in each sample was estimated from the amplification of reference gene primers within the assay. Sequence reads were collapsed and filtered to measure the absolute abundance of every unique TCRbeta CDR3 rearrangement. Productive Simpson clonality was computed per sample as the square root of Simpson's diversity index over productive rearrangements. This immuneACCESS table, as held by TCRdb, lists in-frame sequences with V and J called but not all clones. Of the missing ones, under half trace to an unresolved V gene in checked studies; the others have no known cause. V and J calls and clone size are as listed in that table; D and trimming were resolved from the DNA. This sample gives around 260,000 clones in total; 90% of them show up just once. 1.1% of the sample comes from the top ten.

CDR1 and CDR2 are drawn from the germline V gene (reference sequence): LGHDT, YNNKEL. V and J are trimmed by 4 bases and 4 bases, and the gene matches miss 5 bases of the junction. The cysteine opens and the phenylalanine closes a CDR3 of 15 amino acids. Of the read, only the CDR3 DNA is kept; its 45 bases are in frame from base 1. The data were obtained in a study of blood T cell repertoires in COVID-19 (dated by TCRdb to 2019 to 2021). About the study as a whole: The collaborator samples originated in the United States, Italy and Spain and spanned the acute and convalescent phases of COVID-19. Deeply sampled blood TCRbeta repertoires from subjects exposed to, actively infected with, or recovered from COVID-19 were included in the dataset. The material from the prospective study consisted of cDNA or gDNA derived from T cells, B-cell-depleted T cells, or PBMCs. Where available, HLA class I and class II types were obtained from metadata supplied by the sample provider rather than from assay-based typing. The repertoires were released in a freely available public database meant as a resource for research on the immune response to SARS-CoV-2. The samples were drawn from the first 160 participants of the ongoing ImmuneRACE study and from under 1,500 subjects provided by 6 global collaborators. The sample metadata nearly always contained a de-identified subject ID, COVID-19 status, age in years and sex.

Beyond this particular receptor, the publication reports: Clinical and demographic metadata were provided uncurated, with the amount varying by source and participant.

Participants in the prospective study were enrolled through a virtual design, were aged about 18 to 89 years, and lived in approximately 24 United States geographic areas. In the prospective study, cohorts were assigned on the basis of participant-reported clinical history obtained from a screening survey and a study questionnaire. Recovered participants in ImmuneRACE Cohort 3 were defined as having two consecutive negative NP/OP PCR tests, clearance from a healthcare professional, or resolution of symptoms. Each participant in the prospective study had whole blood, serum and a nasopharyngeal or oropharyngeal swab collected by mobile phlebotomists. Participants in the prospective study had the option to provide additional blood draws and questionnaires over a roughly two-month period. Before DNA extraction, blood samples from the prospective study were shipped at room temperature or frozen.

Sequenced input: PBMCs or T cells enriched from blood (not recorded which). This sequence was found in a woman aged 30 to 39 who had recovered from COVID-19. The chain is encoded by TRBV3-1 (or the pseudogene TRBV3-2) joined to TRBJ1-2, with 11 junctional bases fitting TRBD1. CDR3 region: CASSPSGTGGYGYTF. The nucleotides are TGTGCCAGCAGCCCCTCCGGGACAGGGGGCTATGGCTACACCTTC.